These T cell receptor beta chains were read from a single sample in a study of blood T cells in healthy people across ages. TCRdb reprocessed the 5' RACE reads with MiXCR, giving one entry per CDR3 protein. This sample has approximately 850,000 distinct CDR3 sequences, with 44% found just once. The sequenced material came from blood. The source of these receptors is a man in his sixties in good health. Each CDR3 is given with its conserved first and last residue. Each record gives: J gene, V gene, D gene, clone size, CDR3 DNA, CDR3 protein. D genes are given only for firm matches. Clone size is given for some rows only: seen once, a few or many times, or a class if the clone is expanded.

TRBJ1-1	TRBV7-3	TRBD1	few	TGTGCCAGCAGCCTCGGACAGGGGGCTGTCGGCACTGAAGCTTTCTTT	CASSLGQGAVGTEAFF
TRBJ2-2	TRBV27	-	few	TGTGCCAGCAGTTCCCCCCCCGGGGAGCTGTTTTTT	CASSSPPGELFF
TRBJ1-4	TRBV4-3	-	-	TGCGCCAGCAGCCAAGAAAGGGGGAATCATGAAAAACTGTTTTTT	CASSQERGNHEKLFF
TRBJ2-1	TRBV10-3	-	-	TGTGCCATCAGTGACGGGGGATCGTACAATGAGCAGTTCTTC	CAISDGGSYNEQFF
TRBJ2-5	TRBV6-6	TRBD1	-	TGTGCCAGCAGTTACTCCCCGAGGCAGGGGGCGCGGGAGACCCAGTACTTC	CASSYSPRQGARETQYF
TRBJ1-1	TRBV9	-	-	TGTGCCAGCAGCGAGATAGGGGGCACTGAAGCTTTCTTT	CASSEIGGTEAFF
TRBJ1-2	TRBV28	-	few	TGTGCCAGCAGTCCCCCGACCGGATCAGCTAACTATGGCTACACCTTC	CASSPPTGSANYGYTF
TRBJ1-1	TRBV20-1	-	once	TGCAGTGCTGCCCCTGTCCGACAGTCGCAAAAAGCTTTCTTT	CSAAPVRQSQKAFF
TRBJ1-5	TRBV10-2	-	-	TGCGCCAGCAGTGAGTTTTCCCAGGGAAGTAGCGATCAGCCCCAGCATTTT	CASSEFSQGSSDQPQHF
TRBJ2-1	TRBV7-9	-	-	TGTGCCAGCAGCGAAGCTAGCGTTGCTACTGAGCAGTTCTTC	CASSEASVATEQFF
TRBJ2-7	TRBV24-1	TRBD2	-	TGTGCCACCTCCAGCGGGGGAAGCGAGCAGTACTTC	CATSSGGSEQYF
TRBJ2-5	TRBV29-1	-	-	TGCAGCGTTGTTTTAGGGTACAGGGCCCAAGAGACCCAGTACTTC	CSVVLGYRAQETQYF
TRBJ2-5	TRBV6-5	-	-	TGTGCCAGCAGTTACTCGGGTTTCCAAGAGACCCAGTACTTC	CASSYSGFQETQYF
TRBJ2-1	TRBV6-6	-	few	TGTGCCAGCACCAGGGACGTATCCTACAATGAGCAGTTCTTC	CASTRDVSYNEQFF
TRBJ2-1	TRBV24-1	-	few	TGTGCCACCAGTCAAACTGACAGAAAATACAATGAGCAGTTCTTC	CATSQTDRKYNEQFF
TRBJ2-6	TRBV9	-	-	TGTGCCAGCAGCGCCGGGGTATCTGGGGCCAACGTCCTGACTTTC	CASSAGVSGANVLTF
TRBJ2-7	TRBV20-1	TRBD2	few	TGCAGTGCTAGAGGGCTAGCGGGGGGGTTGGCTCCCTACGAGCAGTACTTC	CSARGLAGGLAPYEQYF
TRBJ2-1	TRBV7-2	-	few	TGTGCCAGCAGATATACCGGGACTCACAATGAGCAGTTCTTC	CASRYTGTHNEQFF
TRBJ2-1	TRBV20-1	TRBD1	-	TGCAGTGCCACCAAGGACAGGGGGCCTTACAATGAGCAGTTCTTC	CSATKDRGPYNEQFF
TRBJ1-5	TRBV2	TRBD1	-	TGTGCCAGCAAGAAAGGGGGCGAGACAGTGGGTCAGCCCCAGCATTTT	CASKKGGETVGQPQHF
TRBJ2-5	TRBV9	-	-	TGTGCCGGCAGCCCCTTGGGGAATGAGCAGTACTTC	CAGSPLGNEQYF
TRBJ1-2	TRBV27	TRBD1	few	TGTGCCAGCAGGGTTCAGACAGGGGCTACCTATGGCTACACCTTC	CASRVQTGATYGYTF
TRBJ1-6	TRBV3-1	-	once	TGTGCCAGCAGCCACGTGCTTGGGGGACCCCTCCACTTT	CASSHVLGGPLHF
TRBJ1-1	TRBV5-1	-	-	TGCGCCAGCAGCCCGGCTCAGACGAACACTGAAGCTTTCTTT	CASSPAQTNTEAFF
TRBJ2-3	TRBV11-2	-	few	TGTGCCAGCAGCCCACGTTATCGGGGGCCAGGGGACAGTGCAGATACGCAGTATTTT	CASSPRYRGPGDSADTQYF
TRBJ1-5	TRBV20-1	-	-	TGCAGTGCTAGAGTGGTAGGGGCAGTTCAGCCCCAGCATTTT	CSARVVGAVQPQHF
TRBJ2-5	TRBV27	-	many	TGTGCCAGCAGTTTATTGGGAGCCCAAGAGACCCAGTACTTC	CASSLLGAQETQYF
TRBJ2-1	TRBV4-3	TRBD2	-	TGCGCCTGCAGTTTCCGACTAGCGGGGTCCTACAATGAGCAGTTCTTC	CACSFRLAGSYNEQFF
TRBJ1-2	TRBV6-5	TRBD1	few	TGTGCCAGCAGCGGGACAGCTATCTATGGCTACACCTTC	CASSGTAIYGYTF
TRBJ2-1	TRBV2	TRBD2	-	TGTGCCAGCAGGAACGGGGACTACCCAAATGAGCAGTTCTTC	CASRNGDYPNEQFF
TRBJ2-1	TRBV9	-	few	TGTGCCAGCAGCGTAGGGGGACCAGTATACAATGAGCAGTTCTTC	CASSVGGPVYNEQFF
TRBJ2-7	TRBV7-2	TRBD2	many	TGTGCCAGCAGTCCATCAGCTAGCGGGCCCTACGAGCAGTACTTC	CASSPSASGPYEQYF
TRBJ2-5	TRBV12-3/TRBV12-4	-	-	TGTGCCAGCAGCCTAGGGGGTCAGAAAGAGACCCAGTACTTC	CASSLGGQKETQYF
TRBJ2-4	TRBV5-5	TRBD2	-	TGTGCCAGCAGCTTGGAGTGGGCTAGCGGGGCTTTAGGAGAGCAGTACTTC	CASSLEWASGALGEQYF
TRBJ2-7	TRBV9	-	-	TGTGCCAGCAGCGTAGAAGGGATAGGCGATGAGCAGTACTTC	CASSVEGIGDEQYF
TRBJ1-2	TRBV2	TRBD1	-	TGTGCCAGCAAAGGACAGGGATCCTATGGCTACACCTTC	CASKGQGSYGYTF
TRBJ1-1	TRBV27	-	-	TGTGCCAGCAGACCAAGGGCATCGAACACTGAAGCTTTCTTT	CASRPRASNTEAFF
TRBJ2-3	TRBV5-1	-	few	TGCGCCAGCAGCTTGTTTGAGCGAACATCCACAGATACGCAGTATTTT	CASSLFERTSTDTQYF
TRBJ1-4	TRBV29-1	-	few	TGCAGCGTTGTCCCAGGGGCTGGGGAAAAACTGTTTTTT	CSVVPGAGEKLFF
TRBJ1-6	TRBV4-3	-	-	TGCGCCAGCAGCCCTGCATTAGGTTCACCCCTCCACTTT	CASSPALGSPLHF
TRBJ2-5	TRBV29-1	TRBD2	-	TGCAGCGCCTTCTCTAGCGGGGTCCAAGAGACCCAGTACTTC	CSAFSSGVQETQYF
TRBJ1-2	TRBV7-2	-	-	TGTGCCAGCAGCCTCCATAAGACAGGTGGCTACACCTTC	CASSLHKTGGYTF
TRBJ2-1	TRBV4-1	TRBD1	-	TGCGCCAGCAGCCAAGGACAGGGGGCGCGAAAGCAGTTCTTC	CASSQGQGARKQFF
TRBJ2-5	TRBV27	-	-	TGTGCCAGCCGCCCAATGGGGGTGGGAGAGACCCAGTACTTC	CASRPMGVGETQYF
TRBJ2-1	TRBV12-3/TRBV12-4	-	-	TGTGCCAGCAGTTTTCAACCCGGGACCAACTACAATGAGCAGTTCTTC	CASSFQPGTNYNEQFF
TRBJ2-3	TRBV24-1	TRBD1	few	TGTGCCACCAGTGACCCCGGGACAGGGGGCCCAGATACGCAGTATTTT	CATSDPGTGGPDTQYF
TRBJ2-1	TRBV3-1	TRBD1	few	TGTGCCAGCAGCCAACAACAGGGGAATGAGCAGTTCTTC	CASSQQQGNEQFF
TRBJ2-5	TRBV5-1	-	-	TGCGCCAGCAGACTTGACAGTGTACAAGAGACCCAGTACTTC	CASRLDSVQETQYF
TRBJ2-1	TRBV11-2	TRBD2	once	TGTGCCAGCAGCTCAGGAGGTAGGCTAGCGGGCCGGAATGAGCAGTTCTTC	CASSSGGRLAGRNEQFF
TRBJ1-1	TRBV7-2	TRBD1	few	TGTGCCAGCAGTTATCGACAGGGCACTGAAGCTTTCTTT	CASSYRQGTEAFF
TRBJ2-5	TRBV6-1	-	-	TGTGCCAGTAACCCCCCCGGACATCGCCAAGAGACCCAGTACTTC	CASNPPGHRQETQYF
TRBJ2-1	TRBV12-5	-	-	TGTGCTAGTGGTTTGGGGGGAGCGCTAGGGGAGAAGTTCTTC	CASGLGGALGEKFF
TRBJ1-6	TRBV6-1	-	-	TGTGCCAGCAGTGAAGTGGCAGGGGAGTATTCACCCCTCCACTTT	CASSEVAGEYSPLHF
TRBJ2-1	TRBV12-3/TRBV12-4	-	few	TGTGCCAGCAGTTTATCGGGGGGCGGGGGCAATGAGCAGTTCTTC	CASSLSGGGGNEQFF
TRBJ2-1	TRBV7-9	-	-	TGTGCCAGCAGCTTAGCGGCTCAAAGGGAGACCCAGTTCTTC	CASSLAAQRETQFF
TRBJ2-1	TRBV20-1	-	-	TGCAGTGCCGGGGGGCGCGATGAGCAGTTCTTC	CSAGGRDEQFF
TRBJ1-4	TRBV5-1	-	-	TGCGCCAGCAGCTTGGGCAGTCCAGGAACTAATGAAAAACTGTTTTTT	CASSLGSPGTNEKLFF
TRBJ1-1	TRBV21-1	-	-	TGTGCCAGCAGCAAAGTCACCACAGGCAGGGGGTATACTGAAGCTTTCTTT	CASSKVTTGRGYTEAFF
TRBJ2-1	TRBV28	TRBD1	-	TGTGCCAGCAGTTTGCAAACCGGGACAGGGATCTACAATGAGCAGTTCTTC	CASSLQTGTGIYNEQFF